This TCR beta chain was sequenced in a study of shared clonotypes between healthy human individuals. The method was immunoSEQ multiplex PCR; TCRdb's version includes in-frame clones alone and lacks a portion of them. The sample has over 2 million clones, 85% to 95% seen once; the top ten hold 0.1% to 0.15%. CDR3 length: 14 residues. The V gene end was trimmed by 2 bases and the J gene end by 3 bases; junction bases not matched to a gene: 5. Per germline, CDR1 SGHRS and CDR2 YFSETQ. The V call is TRBV5-1, the J call TRBJ2-7; 7 positions match TRBD2. The clonotype comes from a man between 18 and 35 years old in good health. Input material: naive CD4+ T cells sorted from blood. The sample's subset: CD45RA+ positively selected. The CDR3 region is CASSFAGERYEQYF. The CDR3 region has the DNA TGCGCCAGCAGCTTCGCGGGAGAGCGCTACGAGCAGTACTTC.